Below are 5 T cell receptor beta chains sequenced from a single sample in a study of control samples from healthy donors and cancer patients. Generated by immunoSEQ multiplex PCR, the TCRdb table keeps only in-frame clones and is missing some. The sample records tens of thousands of clones, over 80% being singletons. Sample: blood. These receptors came from a man younger than 40 in good health.

In its sample, this clone was seen once. The chain joins TRBV7-9 to TRBJ1-4; D possibly corresponds to TRBD1 (5 bases). The CDR3 totals 14 residues. V dropped 5 bases and J dropped 0 bases, with 7 bases sitting between them. The V gene's germline CDR1 is SEHNR and CDR2 FQNEAQ (reference sequence). CDR3 protein: CASSGTATNEKLFF. The CDR3 nucleotides read TGTGCCAGCAGCGGGACGGCAACTAATGAAAAACTGTTTTTT.

To note about this clone: The junction differs from germline at one of its ends, possibly a read error. This chain links TRBV12-3 or TRBV12-4 with TRBJ2-7; a possible D gene is TRBD1 (5 bases). The CDR3 is 13 amino acids. The CDR3 coding sequence is TGTGCCAGCAGTAAAGGGGTCTCCGACGAGCAGTACTTC. Translated, it gives CASSKGVSDEQYF.

The chain carries TRBV28 and TRBJ2-7; tentatively, D is TRBD2 (6 bases). The CDR3 totals 14 residues. The V gene lost 3 bases and the J gene lost 3 bases, with 12 bases spanning the gap. Looked up from germline, CDR1 is MDHEN and CDR2 is SYDVKM. CDR3 in amino acids: CASSLGGGYYEQYF. Written as DNA, the CDR3 is TGTGCCAGCAGTTTGGGAGGAGGTTACTACGAGCAGTACTTC.

The chain uses TRBV12-3 or TRBV12-4 and TRBJ1-3, with 7 bases matching TRBD1. The CDR3 runs 12 residues. Trimming at V came to 7 bases and at J to 5 bases, leaving 2 bases not matched to a gene. In nucleotides, the CDR3 is TGTGCCAGCACGGGACAGAGAAACACCATATATTTT. Translated, it gives CASTGQRNTIYF.

The chain has TRBV7-8 and TRBJ1-6; a weak D match, TRBD1 (5 bases). The CDR3 extends over 15 amino acids. The V gene's germline CDR1 is SGHVS and CDR2 FQNEAQ. Trimming pared 0 bases from V and 7 bases from J, leaving 10 bases between. For the CDR3, the DNA is TGTGCCAGCAGCTTAGCAGGGGAAAGGAATTCACCCCTCCACTTT. Encoded protein: CASSLAGERNSPLHF.